This T cell receptor beta chain was profiled in a study of blood T cell repertoires in COVID-19. Overall study: The origin of the acute and convalescent COVID-19 samples was the United States, Italy and Spain.

This clone showed up just once. The data were produced by immunoSEQ multiplex PCR, yet TCRdb's version contains in-frame clones alone and is incomplete. This sample carries 300,000 to 350,000 clones, approximately 85% of them seen once, and the ten largest clones take roughly 2%. V was pared by 10 bases and J by 5 bases, with 6 bases of the junction left unmatched. CDR1 SNHLY and CDR2 FYNNEI come from the germline V gene. The CDR3 contains 12 residues. What was sequenced was PBMCs or T cells enriched from blood (not recorded which). V and J are TRBV2 and TRBJ1-1; TRBD1 matches 8 bases. This TCR derives from a young man who had recovered from COVID-19. CDR3 sequence (DNA): TGTGCCACCACAGGGGGAGGGACTGAAGCTTTCTTT. Translation: CATTGGGTEAFF.